A single sample is the source of the 32 T cell receptor beta chains below, sequenced in a study of blood T cell repertoires in COVID-19. Clones were sequenced by immunoSEQ multiplex PCR, and TCRdb holds only the in-frame ones, with some missing. Of roughly 39,000 clones detected, 87% appear once; the ten largest clones hold around 10%. The sample comprised peripheral blood. Receptor source: a woman at least 80 years old with active COVID-19.

The chain carries TRBV5-6 and TRBJ1-1, with D perhaps TRBD1 (6 bases). Germline CDR1 SGHDT, CDR2 YYEEEE. The V gene lost 1 base and the J gene lost 5 bases, with 15 bases spanning the gap. The CDR3 has 15 residues. This CDR3 reads CASSLFPPQGTEAFF. Written as DNA, the CDR3 is TGTGCCAGCAGCTTGTTTCCTCCCCAGGGGACTGAAGCTTTCTTT.

The chain uses TRBV7-2 and TRBJ1-2, with D perhaps TRBD1 (5 bases). This CDR3 contains 14 residues. V lost 1 base and J 7 bases, leaving 13 bases between the germline ends. Germline values: CDR1 SGHTA, CDR2 FQGNSA. The CDR3, as DNA: TGTGCCAGCAGCTTAGGTAGGGGCCGTTCTGGCTACACCTTC. Its translation: CASSLGRGRSGYTF.

The chain joins TRBV4-3 to TRBJ2-1; 10 nucleotides match TRBD1. The J segment lost 10 bases and the V segment lost 4 bases, leaving 10 bases of the junction unmatched. The germline gives CDR1 LGHNA, CDR2 YSLEER. The CDR3 extends over 15 amino acids. CDR3 residues: CASSRGTGEPHEQFF. DNA for the CDR3: TGCGCCAGCAGCCGCGGGACAGGGGAGCCCCACGAGCAGTTCTTC.

In this sample, this clone turned up a few times. The chain carries TRBV28 and TRBJ2-2; 8 nucleotides align to TRBD2. This CDR3 is built from 14 residues. V trimming: 6 bases; J trimming: 3 bases; junction bases outside the gene matches: 3. Germline values: CDR1 MDHEN, CDR2 SYDVKM. The DNA for the CDR3 is TGTGCCAGCAGACAAGCGGGGGACACCGGGGAGCTGTTTTTT. Protein sequence: CASRQAGDTGELFF.

The chain carries TRBV19 and TRBJ1-5; D is ambiguous. With 7 bases removed from V and 7 bases from J, the gap between germline ends came to 14 bases. CDR3 length equals 13 residues. Germline values: CDR1 LNHDA, CDR2 SQIVND (reference sequence). The chain's CDR3 is CASTLGKTQPQHF. In DNA form, the CDR3 reads TGTGCCAGTACCTTGGGCAAGACCCAGCCCCAGCATTTT.

The chain links TRBV4-1 to TRBJ1-6; 9 bases map to TRBD1. The trim removed 2 bases at V and 10 bases at J, leaving 9 bases unmatched. Germline values: CDR1 MGHRA, CDR2 YSYEKL. CDR3 length: 16 residues. This chain's CDR3 is CASSQWGGQGASPLHF. Written as DNA, the CDR3 is TGCGCCAGCAGCCAATGGGGGGGACAGGGAGCGTCACCCCTCCACTTT.

The rearrangement links TRBV23-1 to TRBJ1-1; a possible D gene is TRBD1 (6 bases). TRBV23-1 is treated as an ORF (open reading frame) with a function not yet certain. Trimming shortened V by 3 bases and J by 6 bases, and 14 bases separated the two germline ends. CDR3 length equals 14 residues. The CDR3 sequence is CASSHLDSVPEAFF. DNA for the CDR3: TGCGCCAGCAGTCACCTGGACAGTGTCCCTGAAGCTTTCTTT.

This chain links TRBV18 with TRBJ1-6, with 9 bases identical to TRBD1. V gave up 3 bases and J gave up 0 bases; unmatched junction bases: 6. Germline V gene lookup returns CDR1 KGHSH and CDR2 LQKENI. The CDR3 has 18 amino acids. The CDR3 loop is CASSPTGGRSSYNSPLHF. The CDR3 nucleotides are TGTGCCAGCTCACCTACAGGGGGCCGAAGCTCCTATAATTCACCCCTCCACTTT. Using reference TRBV18 and TRBJ1-6 for the parts outside the CDR3, the full variable domain is NAGVMQNPRHLVRRRGQEARLRCSPMKGHSHVYWYRQLPEEGLKFMVYLQKENIIDESGMPKERFSAEFPKEGPSILRIQQVVRGDSAAYFCASSPTGGRSSYNSPLHFGNGTRLTVT.

The rearrangement uses TRBV30 and TRBJ2-2; 8 bases fit TRBD1. This CDR3 region has 15 residues. Per the germline V gene, CDR1 is GTSNPN and CDR2 is SVGIG (reference sequence). After removal of 3 bases from V and 6 bases from J, the junction contained 9 bases not matched to a gene. In nucleotides, the CDR3 is TGTGCCTGGAGCAAGGGCAGGGGGCAGGCCGGGGAGCTGTTTTTT. It codes for CAWSKGRGQAGELFF.

The V gene is TRBV7-9, the J gene TRBJ1-2; D might be TRBD1 (6 bases). Deletions cut 1 base from V and 2 bases from J, with 8 bases between. The CDR3 runs 14 residues. Germline V CDR1 and CDR2: SEHNR, FQNEAQ (reference sequence). The CDR3 loop reads CASSLEQGNYGYTF. The CDR3, as DNA: TGTGCCAGCAGCTTAGAGCAGGGGAACTATGGCTACACCTTC.

The genes are TRBV30 and TRBJ1-2, with D unresolved. V was cut by 0 bases and J by 1 base, with 15 bases left in between. This CDR3 spans 16 amino acids. CDR1 and CDR2 (germline): GTSNPN, SVGIG (reference sequence). CDR3 in DNA: TGTGCCTGGAGTGTACTTGGGCAGTCATTTAACTATGGCTACACCTTC. It yields the protein CAWSVLGQSFNYGYTF.

The chain carries TRBV28 and TRBJ1-2, with unresolved D. Germline CDR1 and CDR2: MDHEN and SYDVKM. V was trimmed by 7 bases and J by 4 bases, leaving 13 bases between them. The CDR3 length is 13 residues. The CDR3 region is CASTMTAPYGYTF. The CDR3 DNA reads as TGTGCCAGCACCATGACTGCCCCCTATGGCTACACCTTC.

The gene calls are TRBV21-1 and TRBJ2-7; the table calls TRBD1, which could not be checked here. TRBV21-1 is an annotated pseudogene. The CDR3 is 15 residues long. CDR3 sequence reads: CASSKDRQGPYEQYF. The CDR3 bases are TGTGCCAGCAGCAAAGATCGACAGGGCCCCTACGAGCAGTACTTC.

In this sample, this clone turned up once. The V gene is TRBV7-8, the J gene TRBJ2-1; maybe TRBD2 (6 bases). The CDR3 consists of 17 residues. V lost 5 bases and J lost 2, with 19 bases in between. The germline gives CDR1 SGHVS, CDR2 FQNEAQ. The CDR3 nucleotides read TGTGCCAGCAGCCGAGAATTAGCGGCGACTCCCTACAATGAGCAGTTCTTC. It is translated as CASSRELAATPYNEQFF.

The chain couples TRBV28 to TRBJ2-7, with D perhaps matching TRBD1 (5 bases). The CDR3 loop spans 15 amino acids. Germline V gene sequence: CDR1 MDHEN, CDR2 SYDVKM. Trimming removed 3 bases at V and 1 base at J, with 13 bases between. CDR3 sequence reads: CASSFLTASSYEQYF. In DNA, the CDR3 is TGTGCCAGCAGTTTCCTGACAGCTAGTTCCTACGAGCAGTACTTC.

The V and J genes are TRBV4-3 and TRBJ1-2; a possible D gene is TRBD1 (5 bases). This CDR3 comprises 15 residues. Germline assignment: CDR1 LGHNA and CDR2 YSLEER. V was cut by 4 bases and J by 4 bases, with 16 bases left in between. CDR3 DNA sequence: TGCGCCAGCAGCCGCCGGGACGGGGGGACCTATGGCTACACCTTC. This codes for CASSRRDGGTYGYTF.

This clone was observed a handful of times. The V gene is TRBV5-1, the J gene TRBJ2-7, with D maybe TRBD1 (8 bases). Trimming removed 2 bases from V and 4 bases from J, with 10 bases in between. Germline V gene data show CDR1 as SGHRS and CDR2 as YFSETQ. The CDR3 has 13 amino acids. The CDR3 region is CASSLQGGYEQYF. The CDR3 nucleotides read TGCGCCAGCAGCTTACAGGGGGGGTACGAGCAGTACTTC. The full variable domain, completed using reference TRBV5-1 and TRBJ2-7, is KAGVTQTPRYLIKTRGQQVTLSCSPISGHRSVSWYQQTPGQGLQFLFEYFSETQRNKGNFPGRFSGRQFSNSRSEMNVSTLELGDSALYLCASSLQGGYEQYFGPGTRLTVT.

Remarks on this clone: Other DNA sequences of this sample code for an identical CDR3. The chain recombines TRBV2 with TRBJ1-5; D perhaps matches TRBD1 (6 bases). V dropped 0 bases and J dropped 6 bases, with 12 bases sitting between them. The CDR3 consists of 15 residues. Germline V gene lookup returns CDR1 SNHLY and CDR2 FYNNEI. The CDR3 loop is CASSEARGAGQPQHF. The CDR3 DNA is TGTGCCAGCAGTGAAGCGCGGGGGGCCGGTCAGCCCCAGCATTTT.

This chain uses TRBV19 with TRBJ2-7, with D unresolved. Trimming stripped 2 bases from V and 1 base from J, with 9 bases between. Per germline, CDR1 LNHDA and CDR2 SQIVND (reference sequence). CDR3 length: 14 residues. The CDR3 loop reads CASSINYGSYEQYF. The CDR3 DNA is TGTGCCAGTAGTATAAACTACGGGTCCTACGAGCAGTACTTC.

There are a few counts of this clone. The rearrangement joins TRBV10-3 to TRBJ2-3; TRBD2 matches 9 bases. The V gene end was trimmed by 8 bases and the J gene end by 2 bases; junction bases not matched to a gene: 5. Germline CDR1 ENHRY, CDR2 SYGVKD. This CDR3 has 14 residues. As DNA, the CDR3 is TGTGCCATCGGTAGCGGGGGCAACACAGATACGCAGTATTTT. Protein sequence: CAIGSGGNTDTQYF.

This chain joins TRBV19 and TRBJ1-2; maybe TRBD1 (5 bases). Trimming cost V 7 bases and J 1 base, with 10 bases left between them. The CDR3 is 13 amino acids. Germline V lookup: CDR1 LNHDA, CDR2 SQIVND (reference sequence). The CDR3 protein is CASTDRFNYGYTF. CDR3 bases: TGTGCCAGTACCGACAGATTTAACTATGGCTACACCTTC.

This chain links TRBV6-5 with TRBJ2-2; D gene unclear. Germline CDR1 is MNHEY and CDR2 is SVGAGI. This CDR3 region has 12 residues. V lost 6 bases, J lost 5 bases, and 7 bases lay in between. The CDR3 protein is CASRQHTGELFF. Here the CDR3 DNA reads TGTGCCAGCAGACAACATACCGGGGAGCTGTTTTTT.

V is TRBV3-1 (or the pseudogene TRBV3-2) and J is TRBJ2-1, with D unclear. This CDR3 has 13 amino acids. Germline V gene sequence: CDR1 LGHDT, CDR2 YNNKEL (reference sequence). V lost 0 bases and J lost 4, with 4 bases in between. The CDR3 reads CASSQELYNEQFF. The CDR3 coding sequence is TGTGCCAGCAGCCAAGAATTATACAATGAGCAGTTCTTC.

This chain uses TRBV10-3 with TRBJ1-5; 7 bases are shared with TRBD1. V dropped 4 bases and J dropped 3; count of bases not matched to a gene: 3. CDR1 and CDR2 from the germline V gene are ENHRY and SYGVKD. This CDR3 has 14 residues. The chain's CDR3 is CAISADRINQPQHF. CDR3 coding DNA: TGTGCCATCAGTGCGGACAGGATCAATCAGCCCCAGCATTTT.

The chain recombines TRBV28 with TRBJ1-2; D not resolved. The V gene lost 6 bases and the J gene lost 8 bases, with 13 bases spanning the gap. Germline assignment: CDR1 MDHEN and CDR2 SYDVKM. CDR3 length: 12 amino acids. CDR3 residues: CASSLRNGGYTF. CDR3 sequence (DNA): TGTGCCAGCAGCCTACGTAACGGGGGCTACACCTTC.

V gene TRBV2 combines with J gene TRBJ2-1; tentatively, D is TRBD2 (5 bases). V lost 4 bases to trimming and J lost 4 bases, with 8 bases between them. This CDR3 contains 13 residues. Germline V gene lookup returns CDR1 SNHLY and CDR2 FYNNEI. The CDR3 nucleotides are TGTGCCAGCAGTGGAGGCGGGTACAATGAGCAGTTCTTC. This encodes CASSGGGYNEQFF. Supplemented by reference TRBV2 and TRBJ2-1, the full variable domain reads EPEVTQTPSHQVTQMGQEVILRCVPISNHLYFYWYRQILGQKVEFLVSFYNNEISEKSEIFDDQFSVERPDGSNFTLKIRSTKLEDSAMYFCASSGGGYNEQFFGPGTRLTVL.

This clone has a handful of counts. The chain is built from TRBV7-2 and TRBJ1-3; D is possibly TRBD1 (6 bases). CDR3 size: 17 residues. With 5 bases removed from V and 1 base from J, the gap between germline ends came to 18 bases. Germline CDR1 reads SGHTA; CDR2 reads FQGNSA. CDR3 sequence: CASSPLRGPYSGNTIYF. CDR3 DNA sequence: TGTGCCAGCAGCCCCCTCAGGGGTCCGTATTCTGGAAACACCATATATTTT. The full variable domain, rest sourced from reference TRBV7-2 and TRBJ1-3, is GAGVSQSPSNKVTEKGKDVELRCDPISGHTALYWYRQSLGQGLEFLIYFQGNSAPDKSGLPSDRFSAERTGGSVSTLTIQRTQQEDSAVYLCASSPLRGPYSGNTIYFGEGSWLTVV.

The rearrangement joins TRBV28 to TRBJ2-7; 11 bases align to TRBD1. This CDR3 comprises 13 residues. CDR1 is MDHEN and CDR2 is SYDVKM in the germline V gene. Germline trimming cut 6 bases from V and 3 bases from J; bases unmatched to any gene: 1. The CDR3 DNA follows: TGTGCCAGCAGGGGACAGGGGGGCTACGAGCAGTACTTC. It is translated as CASRGQGGYEQYF.

This clone was seen only once. The chain carries TRBV5-6 and TRBJ2-5, with a weak D call TRBD1 (5 bases). This CDR3 has 15 amino acids. The ends were cut back, 2 bases at V and 4 bases at J, with 15 bases in the middle. Germline values: CDR1 SGHDT, CDR2 YYEEEE. CDR3: CASSLESGFRETQYF. The CDR3 DNA reads TGTGCCAGCAGCTTAGAATCAGGGTTTCGAGAGACCCAGTACTTC. The whole variable domain, filled in from reference TRBV5-6 and TRBJ2-5, reads DAGVTQSPTHLIKTRGQQVTLRCSPKSGHDTVSWYQQALGQGPQFIFQYYEEEERQRGNFPDRFSGHQFPNYSSELNVNALLLGDSALYLCASSLESGFRETQYFGPGTRLLVL.

The genes are TRBV6-6 and TRBJ2-7, with TRBD1 matching over 11 bases. The CDR3 runs to 14 residues. Germline V gene lookup returns CDR1 MNHNY and CDR2 SVGAGI (reference sequence). With V trimmed by 9 bases and J by 0 bases, 4 bases remained unmatched. Here the CDR3 reads CASGQGASSYEQYF. CDR3 bases: TGTGCCAGTGGACAGGGGGCGAGCTCCTACGAGCAGTACTTC.

The J gene is TRBJ2-5, the V gene TRBV6-6, with TRBD2 as a possible D gene (5 bases). V lost 2 bases, J lost 4 bases, and 17 bases lay in between. This CDR3 is built from 16 residues. Germline values: CDR1 MNHNY, CDR2 SVGAGI (reference sequence). The CDR3 DNA is TGTGCCAGCAGTTACCCCCCCCGAGCCGGAGGAGAGACCCAGTACTTC. Encoded protein: CASSYPPRAGGETQYF.

This clone was counted a single time. The chain recombines TRBV11-2 with TRBJ2-7; perhaps TRBD2 as D (5 bases). Trimming shortened V by 2 bases and J by 3 bases, and 11 bases separated the two germline ends. Per germline, CDR1 SGHAT and CDR2 FQNNGV. The CDR3 covers 14 residues. The CDR3 spells CASSLRGPLYEQYF. For the CDR3, the DNA is TGTGCCAGCAGCTTACGAGGGCCCCTCTACGAGCAGTACTTC.